Listed below are T cell receptor beta chains from one sample, sequenced in a study of T cell responses to AZD1222 COVID-19 vaccine. Method: immunoSEQ multiplex PCR; TCRdb's copy keeps in-frame clones and lacks some. The sample lists some 150,000 clones, about 89% occurring once. Sequenced here: peripheral blood, sampled 28 days after the second AZD1222 dose. The receptors here all came from an adult who received the AZD1222 COVID-19 vaccine. Both conserved end residues are part of each CDR3. Fields, in order: D gene, clone size, V gene, J gene, CDR3 protein, CDR3 DNA. The D gene is left open where the match is weak. A row's size may be missing; if present it is once, few, many or a size class.

NA	NA	TRBV6-2/TRBV6-3	TRBJ1-5	CASSYSRDQPQHF	TGTGCCAGCAGTTACTCAAGGGATCAGCCCCAGCATTTT
NA	NA	TRBV11-1	TRBJ2-1	CASSREPLNEQFF	TGTGCCAGCAGCAGGGAACCACTCAATGAGCAGTTCTTC
NA	NA	TRBV5-1	TRBJ1-2	CASSSGGYANYGYTF	TGCGCCAGCAGCTCGGGGGGGTACGCTAACTATGGCTACACCTTC
TRBD1	NA	TRBV24-1	TRBJ2-7	CATSDPGQGTYEQYF	TGTGCCACCAGTGACCCGGGACAGGGCACCTACGAGCAGTACTTC
NA	NA	TRBV28	TRBJ2-1	CASSLSGNEQFF	TGTGCCAGCAGCCTTTCTGGCAATGAGCAGTTCTTC
TRBD1	few	TRBV7-4	TRBJ2-2	CASSSRDRAAGELFF	TGTGCCAGCAGCTCCCGGGACAGGGCGGCCGGGGAGCTGTTTTTT
NA	NA	TRBV11-2	TRBJ1-1	CASSLEWMNTEAFF	TGTGCCAGCAGCTTAGAGTGGATGAACACTGAAGCTTTCTTT
NA	few	TRBV19	TRBJ1-5	CASSTSGGNQPQHF	TGTGCCAGTAGTACGTCAGGGGGCAATCAGCCCCAGCATTTT
NA	NA	TRBV11-3	TRBJ2-7	CASSLDNAVGEQYF	TGTGCCAGCAGCTTAGACAATGCCGTAGGGGAGCAGTACTTC
NA	NA	TRBV6-2/TRBV6-3	TRBJ2-5	CASSYGRQETQYF	TGTGCCAGCAGTTACGGCCGCCAAGAGACCCAGTACTTC
NA	once	TRBV9	TRBJ2-1	CASSVDPLEIGNNEQFF	TGTGCCAGCAGCGTAGATCCCCTCGAGATAGGGAACAATGAGCAGTTCTTC
TRBD1	NA	TRBV29-1	TRBJ2-3	CSVVPGQHILDTQYF	TGCAGCGTAGTTCCGGGACAGCACATCCTAGATACGCAGTATTTT
NA	NA	TRBV27	TRBJ2-3	CASSRWTETDTQYF	TGTGCCAGCAGTCGCTGGACCGAGACAGATACGCAGTATTTT
NA	once	TRBV18	TRBJ2-1	CASSQDRYHEQFF	TGTGCCAGCTCACAAGACAGGTACCATGAGCAGTTCTTC
NA	NA	TRBV7-3	TRBJ2-3	CASSSPPGSYSDTQYF	TGTGCCAGCAGCTCCCCGCCCGGGTCCTACTCAGATACGCAGTATTTT
NA	NA	TRBV5-4	TRBJ2-1	CASSFPVEEQFF	TGTGCCAGCAGCTTTCCTGTCGAGGAGCAGTTCTTC
TRBD1	once	TRBV6-5	TRBJ2-7	CASRTDRVIHEQYF	TGTGCCAGCAGGACGGACAGGGTTATCCACGAGCAGTACTTC
NA	NA	TRBV10-3	TRBJ2-3	CAITENQGLGDLYF	TGTGCCATCACTGAGAATCAGGGTCTGGGGGATCTGTATTTT
NA	NA	TRBV6-2/TRBV6-3	TRBJ1-2	CASSYRRDSNYGYTF	TGTGCCAGCAGTTACCGGCGGGACTCTAACTATGGCTACACCTTC
TRBD1	once	TRBV7-2	TRBJ2-2	CASKQQGGNTGELFF	TGTGCCAGCAAGCAACAGGGGGGGAACACCGGGGAGCTGTTTTTT
TRBD1	NA	TRBV5-1	TRBJ2-7	CASSPTRGKGEQYF	TGCGCCAGCAGCCCAACCAGGGGGAAGGGCGAGCAGTACTTC
TRBD1	NA	TRBV5-1	TRBJ2-7	CASSRGQGREQYF	TGCGCCAGCAGTAGAGGACAGGGAAGGGAGCAGTACTTC
NA	NA	TRBV3-1/TRBV3-2	TRBJ2-3	CASSYSGTPSGTQYF	TGTGCCAGCAGCTATTCGGGGACCCCCTCCGGTACGCAGTATTTT
NA	NA	TRBV19	TRBJ1-5	CASSIGNSPSQPQHF	TGTGCCAGTAGTATAGGTAATTCTCCTAGTCAGCCCCAGCATTTT
NA	NA	TRBV29-1	TRBJ1-1	CSVGQALPNTEAFF	TGCAGCGTTGGACAGGCCCTTCCGAACACTGAAGCTTTCTTT
NA	NA	TRBV19	TRBJ2-3	CASSPRPGADTQYF	TGTGCCAGTAGTCCTCGACCGGGGGCAGATACGCAGTATTTT
TRBD1	once	TRBV19	TRBJ1-1	CASSNPRGQGNTEAFF	TGTGCCAGTAGCAACCCCCGGGGACAGGGAAACACTGAAGCTTTCTTT
NA	NA	TRBV29-1	TRBJ2-5	CSVRLGQETQYF	TGCAGCGTCAGACTAGGACAAGAGACCCAGTACTTC
NA	NA	TRBV6-1	TRBJ2-7	CASSEAMPVMYF	TGTGCCAGCAGTGAAGCAATGCCGGTAATGTACTTC
NA	NA	TRBV28	TRBJ2-7	CASSPISTIGTYEQYF	TGTGCCAGCAGCCCGATCTCTACTATTGGGACCTACGAGCAGTACTTC
TRBD2	NA	TRBV15	TRBJ2-1	CATKTSGATEQFF	TGTGCCACCAAGACTAGCGGGGCAACGGAGCAGTTCTTC
TRBD2	NA	TRBV27	TRBJ2-1	CASRPGLPNEQFF	TGTGCCAGCAGGCCGGGACTACCCAATGAGCAGTTCTTC
NA	NA	TRBV5-1	TRBJ2-1	CASSHQGLGNEQFF	TGCGCCAGCAGCCATCAGGGGTTGGGCAATGAGCAGTTCTTC
NA	NA	TRBV6-6	TRBJ1-2	CASSGGGSMRGYTF	TGTGCCAGCAGTGGGGGGGGTAGTATGCGTGGCTACACCTTC
TRBD2	NA	TRBV7-9	TRBJ2-5	CASSRTSGFQETQYF	TGTGCCAGCAGCCGGACTAGCGGGTTCCAAGAGACCCAGTACTTC
TRBD2	NA	TRBV2	TRBJ2-3	CASTLAGTSTDTQYF	TGTGCCAGCACCCTAGCGGGAACTAGCACAGATACGCAGTATTTT
TRBD2	NA	TRBV9	TRBJ2-1	CASSVGTSGSFEQFF	TGTGCCAGCAGCGTTGGGACTAGCGGGAGCTTTGAGCAGTTCTTC
NA	NA	TRBV6-2/TRBV6-3	TRBJ1-5	CASSREYSNQPQHF	TGTGCCAGCAGCAGGGAATATAGCAATCAGCCCCAGCATTTT
NA	NA	TRBV19	TRBJ2-7	CASSGARRGEQYF	TGTGCCAGTAGCGGGGCTCGACGAGGGGAGCAGTACTTC
NA	NA	TRBV21-1	TRBJ1-5	CASSKGDRHQPQHF	TGTGCCAGCAGCAAGGGGGACAGGCATCAGCCCCAGCATTTT
NA	NA	TRBV3-1/TRBV3-2	TRBJ2-7	CASSQDFGYEQYF	TGTGCCAGCAGCCAAGATTTCGGTTACGAGCAGTACTTC
TRBD2	NA	TRBV25-1	TRBJ2-3	CASSPPSGRGGTDTQYF	TGTGCCAGCAGTCCGCCCAGCGGGAGGGGAGGCACAGATACGCAGTATTTT